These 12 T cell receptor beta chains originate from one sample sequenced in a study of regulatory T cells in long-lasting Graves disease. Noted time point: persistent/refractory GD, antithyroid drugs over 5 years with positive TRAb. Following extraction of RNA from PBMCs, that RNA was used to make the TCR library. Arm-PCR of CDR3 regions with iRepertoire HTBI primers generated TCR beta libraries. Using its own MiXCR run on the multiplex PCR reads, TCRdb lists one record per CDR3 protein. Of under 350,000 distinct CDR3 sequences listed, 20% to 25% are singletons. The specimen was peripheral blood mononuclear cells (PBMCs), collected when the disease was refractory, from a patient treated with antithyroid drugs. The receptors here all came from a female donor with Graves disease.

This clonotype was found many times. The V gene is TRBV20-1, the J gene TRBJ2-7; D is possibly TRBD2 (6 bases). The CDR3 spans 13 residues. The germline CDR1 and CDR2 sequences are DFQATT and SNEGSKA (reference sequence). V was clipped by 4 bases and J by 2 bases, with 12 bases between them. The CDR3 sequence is CSAKRALTYEQYF. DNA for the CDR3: TGCAGTGCTAAGCGGGCACTCACCTACGAGCAGTACTTC.

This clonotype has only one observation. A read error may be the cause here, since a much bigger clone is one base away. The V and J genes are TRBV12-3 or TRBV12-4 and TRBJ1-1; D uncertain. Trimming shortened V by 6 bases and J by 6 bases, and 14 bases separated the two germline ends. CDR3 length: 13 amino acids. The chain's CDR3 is CASSPGYVPEAFF. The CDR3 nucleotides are TGTGCCAGCAGCCCGGGGTACGTTCCTGAAGCTTTCTTT.

The CDR3 here is CSAQTGLGEQYF. The CDR3 region has the DNA TGCAGCGCTCAAACAGGGTTGGGCGAGCAGTACTTC. The genes are TRBV29-1 and TRBJ2-5; maybe TRBD1 (6 bases). The J call may be incorrect, as the DNA end agrees better with TRBJ2-7. The CDR3 has 12 residues. CDR1 is SQVTM and CDR2 is ANQGSEA in the germline V gene.

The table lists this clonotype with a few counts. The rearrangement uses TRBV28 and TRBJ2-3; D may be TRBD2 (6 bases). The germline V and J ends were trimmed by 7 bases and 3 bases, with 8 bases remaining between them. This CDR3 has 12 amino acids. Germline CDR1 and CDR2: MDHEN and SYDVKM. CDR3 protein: CASTGDTDTQYF. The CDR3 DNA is TGTGCCAGCACGGGGGATACAGATACGCAGTATTTT. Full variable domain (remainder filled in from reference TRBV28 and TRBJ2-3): DVKVTQSSRYLVKRTGEKVFLECVQDMDHENMFWYRQDPGLGLRLIYFSYDVKMKEKGDIPEGYSVSREKKERFSLILESASTNQTSMYLCASTGDTDTQYFGPGTRLTVL.

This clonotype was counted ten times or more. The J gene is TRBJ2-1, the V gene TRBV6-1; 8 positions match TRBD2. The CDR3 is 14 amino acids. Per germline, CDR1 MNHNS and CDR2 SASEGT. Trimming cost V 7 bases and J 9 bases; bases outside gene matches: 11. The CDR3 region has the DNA TGTGCCAGCAAGCAGGGAGGGACTAGTATTGAGCAGTTCTTC. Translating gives CASKQGGTSIEQFF.

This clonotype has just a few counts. DNA of the CDR3: TGTGCCAGCAGCGGAACAGGGGGCTATTGGCCTGGGGCCAACGTCCTGACTTTC. As protein: CASSGTGGYWPGANVLTF. J is TRBJ2-6 and V is TRBV5-6; 9 bases fit TRBD1. In germline, CDR1 is SGHDT, CDR2 YYEEEE. The CDR3 contains 18 residues. The V and J ends lost 4 bases and 2 bases, in that order; junction bases with no gene match: 10.

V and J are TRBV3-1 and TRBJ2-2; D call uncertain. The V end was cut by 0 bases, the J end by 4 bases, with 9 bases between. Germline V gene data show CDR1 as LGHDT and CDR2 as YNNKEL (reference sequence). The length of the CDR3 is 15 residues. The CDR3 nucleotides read TGTGCCAGCAGCCAAGAGATCCCGGGCACCGGGGAGCTGTTTTTT. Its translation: CASSQEIPGTGELFF.

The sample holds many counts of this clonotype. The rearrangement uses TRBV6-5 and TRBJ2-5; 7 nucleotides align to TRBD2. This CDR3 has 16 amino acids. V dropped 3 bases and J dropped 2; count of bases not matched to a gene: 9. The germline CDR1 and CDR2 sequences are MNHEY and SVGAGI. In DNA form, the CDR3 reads TGTGCCAGCAGTTATCTCCTAGCGGCTACGCAAGAGACCCAGTACTTC. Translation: CASSYLLAATQETQYF.

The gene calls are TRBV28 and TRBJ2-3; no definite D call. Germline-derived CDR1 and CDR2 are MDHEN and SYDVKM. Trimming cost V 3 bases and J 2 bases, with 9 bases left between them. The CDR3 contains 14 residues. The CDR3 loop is CASSLPGDTDTQYF. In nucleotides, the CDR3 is TGTGCCAGCAGTTTGCCAGGTGACACAGATACGCAGTATTTT. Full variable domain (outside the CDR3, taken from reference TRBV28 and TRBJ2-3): DVKVTQSSRYLVKRTGEKVFLECVQDMDHENMFWYRQDPGLGLRLIYFSYDVKMKEKGDIPEGYSVSREKKERFSLILESASTNQTSMYLCASSLPGDTDTQYFGPGTRLTVL.

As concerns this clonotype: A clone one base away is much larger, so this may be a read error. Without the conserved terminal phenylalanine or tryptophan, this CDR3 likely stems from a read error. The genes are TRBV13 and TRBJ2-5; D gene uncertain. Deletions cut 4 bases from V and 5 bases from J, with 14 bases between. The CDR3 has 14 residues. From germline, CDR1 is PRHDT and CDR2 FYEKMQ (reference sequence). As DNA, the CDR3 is TGTGCCAGCAGCTCGGACGACCTGATTGAGACCCAGTACTCC. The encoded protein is CASSSDDLIETQYS.

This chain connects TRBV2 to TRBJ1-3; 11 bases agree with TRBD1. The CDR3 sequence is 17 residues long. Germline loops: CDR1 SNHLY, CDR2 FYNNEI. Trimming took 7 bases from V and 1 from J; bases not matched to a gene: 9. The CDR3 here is CASTGTGGPSSGNTIYF. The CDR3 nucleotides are TGTGCCAGCACCGGGACAGGGGGACCCTCGTCTGGAAACACCATATATTTT.

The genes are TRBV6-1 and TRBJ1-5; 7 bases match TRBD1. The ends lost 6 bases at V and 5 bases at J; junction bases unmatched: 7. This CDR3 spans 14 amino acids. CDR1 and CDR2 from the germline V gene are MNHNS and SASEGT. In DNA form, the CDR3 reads TGTGCCAGCAGCTCCAACAGGGGTGATCAGCCCCAGCATTTT. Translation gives CASSSNRGDQPQHF.